This TCR beta chain was sequenced in a study of blood T cell repertoires in COVID-19. About the study: Acute-phase and convalescent COVID-19 samples originated in the United States, Italy and Spain. Sources were T cells, B-cell-depleted T cells, or PBMCs; the material itself was cDNA or gDNA.

In the study's own analysis: Estimates of nucleated cell counts were drawn from the amplification of reference gene primers. Method: immunoSEQ multiplex PCR; TCRdb's copy keeps in-frame clones and lacks some. That table gives V, J and clone size, and the DNA gave D and trimming. This table has under 250,000 clones, approximately 84% appearing once. CDR3 size: 16 residues. The V gene's germline CDR1 is LNHDA and CDR2 SQIVND (reference sequence). The V end lost 3 bases, the J end lost 7 bases, and 19 bases lay between the germline ends. This clone was seen only once. The source material was peripheral blood. The origin of this receptor is a man in his fifties who had recovered from COVID-19. The chain joins TRBV19 to TRBJ2-1; weak D call: TRBD2 (6 bases). The CDR3 nucleotides read TGTGCCAGTAGTATCCCCCGGGACCCTCGGGGGAATGAGCAGTTCTTC. Translating gives CASSIPRDPRGNEQFF. Complete variable domain (other parts from reference TRBV19 and TRBJ2-1): DGGITQSPKYLFRKEGQNVTLSCEQNLNHDAMYWYRQDPGQGLRLIYYSQIVNDFQKGDIAEGYSVSREKKESFPLTVTSAQKNPTAFYLCASSIPRDPRGNEQFFGPGTRLTVL.